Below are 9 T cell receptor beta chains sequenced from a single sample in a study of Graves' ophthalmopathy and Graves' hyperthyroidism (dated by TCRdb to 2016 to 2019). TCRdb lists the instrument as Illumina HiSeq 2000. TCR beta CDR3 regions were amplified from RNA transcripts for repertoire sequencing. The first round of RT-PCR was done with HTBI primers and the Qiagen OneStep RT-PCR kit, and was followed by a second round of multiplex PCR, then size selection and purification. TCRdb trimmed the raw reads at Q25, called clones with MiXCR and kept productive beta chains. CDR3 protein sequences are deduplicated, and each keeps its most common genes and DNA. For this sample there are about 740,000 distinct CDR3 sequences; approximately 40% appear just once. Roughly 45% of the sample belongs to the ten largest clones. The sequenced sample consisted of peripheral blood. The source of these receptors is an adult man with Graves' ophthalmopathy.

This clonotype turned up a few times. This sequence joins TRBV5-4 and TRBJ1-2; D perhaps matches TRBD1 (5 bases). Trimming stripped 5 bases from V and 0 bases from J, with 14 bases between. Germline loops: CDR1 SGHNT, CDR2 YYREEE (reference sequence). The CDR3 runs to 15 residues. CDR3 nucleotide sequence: TGTGCCAGCAGAAACTACAGGCTACCTAACTATGGCTACACCTTC. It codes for CASRNYRLPNYGYTF.

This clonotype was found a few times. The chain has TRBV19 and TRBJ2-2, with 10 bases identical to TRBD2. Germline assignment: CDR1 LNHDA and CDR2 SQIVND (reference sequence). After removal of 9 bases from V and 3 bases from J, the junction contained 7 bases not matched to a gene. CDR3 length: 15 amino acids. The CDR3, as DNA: TGTGCCAGCACCGGACTAGCGGAGGACACCGGGGAGCTGTTTTTT. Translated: CASTGLAEDTGELFF.

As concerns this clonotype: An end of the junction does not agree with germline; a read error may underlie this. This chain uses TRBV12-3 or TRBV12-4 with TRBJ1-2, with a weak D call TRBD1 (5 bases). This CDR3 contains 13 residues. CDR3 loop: CASSLGPNYDYTF. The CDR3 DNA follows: TGTGCCAGCAGCTTGGGGCCCAACTATGACTACACCTTC.

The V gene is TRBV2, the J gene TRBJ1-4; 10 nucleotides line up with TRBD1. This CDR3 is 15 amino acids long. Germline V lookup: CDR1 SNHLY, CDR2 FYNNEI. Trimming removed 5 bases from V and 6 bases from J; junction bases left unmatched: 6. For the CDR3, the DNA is TGTGCCAGCAGTCAAACCGGGACAGGGGATGAAAAACTGTTTTTT. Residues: CASSQTGTGDEKLFF.

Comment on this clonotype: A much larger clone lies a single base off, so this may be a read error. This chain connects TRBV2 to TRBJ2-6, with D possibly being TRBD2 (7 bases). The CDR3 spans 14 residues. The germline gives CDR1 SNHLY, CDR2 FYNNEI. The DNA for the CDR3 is TGTGCCTCTTCACGGGGACGGGGGGCCGACGTCCTGACTTTC. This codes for CASSRGRGADVLTF.

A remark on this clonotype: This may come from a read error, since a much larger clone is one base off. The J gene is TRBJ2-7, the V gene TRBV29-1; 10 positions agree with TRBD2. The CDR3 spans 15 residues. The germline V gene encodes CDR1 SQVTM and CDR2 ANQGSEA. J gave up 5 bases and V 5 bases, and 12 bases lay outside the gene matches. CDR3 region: CSVQTSGRAFDEQYF. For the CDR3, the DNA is TGCAGCGTTCAGACCAGCGGGAGGGCCTTTGACGAGCAGTACTTC.

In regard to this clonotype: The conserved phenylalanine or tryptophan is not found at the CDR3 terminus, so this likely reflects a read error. This CDR3 is CSVPSDANTGELFS. The CDR3 DNA reads as TGCAGTGTGCCTAGCGACGCGAACACCGGGGAGCTGTTTTCT. This chain joins TRBV20-1 and TRBJ2-2; TRBD2 is a possible D gene (6 bases). V lost 7 bases and J 0 bases, leaving 12 bases between the germline ends. The CDR3 totals 14 residues. Germline V CDR1 and CDR2: DFQATT, SNEGSKA (reference sequence).

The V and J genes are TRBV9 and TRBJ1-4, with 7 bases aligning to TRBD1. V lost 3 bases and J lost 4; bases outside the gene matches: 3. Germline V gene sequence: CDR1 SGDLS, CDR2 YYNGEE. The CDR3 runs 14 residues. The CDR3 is CASSEGASNEKLFF. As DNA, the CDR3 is TGTGCCAGCAGCGAGGGGGCAAGTAATGAAAAACTGTTTTTT.

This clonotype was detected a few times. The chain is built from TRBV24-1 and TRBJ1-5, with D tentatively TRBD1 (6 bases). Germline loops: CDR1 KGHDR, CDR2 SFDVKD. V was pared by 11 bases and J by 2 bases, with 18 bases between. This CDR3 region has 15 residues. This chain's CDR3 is CASREQGQGNQPQHF. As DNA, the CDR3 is TGTGCCAGCAGGGAACAGGGACAAGGCAATCAGCCCCAGCATTTT.